Below are 32 T cell receptor beta chains sequenced from a single sample in a study of identical twins. TCRdb reanalysed the 5' RACE reads using MiXCR and keeps one entry per CDR3 protein. Of around 570,000 distinct CDR3 sequences listed, approximately 10% were seen once; the top ten hold 2.5% to 3%. This sample also appeared in a second study, on yellow fever vaccine responses in identical twins.

The sequencing input was PBMCs. The source of these receptors is a woman under 30 in good health.

This clonotype has only a few counts. The chain joins TRBV7-2 to TRBJ2-7; D ambiguous. The germline V gene has CDR1 SGHTA and CDR2 FQGNSA. The CDR3 is 13 amino acids. V shed 0 bases and J shed 4 bases, with 7 bases lying between them. The CDR3 loop reads CASSLAFAYEQYF. The DNA of the CDR3 is TGTGCCAGCAGCTTAGCGTTTGCGTACGAGCAGTACTTC.

This clonotype was seen many times. J is TRBJ1-1 and V is TRBV12-3 or TRBV12-4; 7 nucleotides match TRBD1. The V segment lost 5 bases and the J segment 1 base; nucleotides outside the gene matches: 4. This CDR3 is built from 14 residues. CDR3 bases: TGTGCCAGCAGTCGACAGGGAGCGAACACTGAAGCTTTCTTT. Its protein is CASSRQGANTEAFF.

V is TRBV20-1 and J is TRBJ2-2; 11 bases agree with TRBD1. The germline V gene has CDR1 DFQATT and CDR2 SNEGSKA (reference sequence). The trim removed 6 bases at V and 6 bases at J, leaving 6 bases unmatched. The CDR3 contains 14 residues. CDR3 sequence: CSAMDRGRSGELFF. The CDR3 DNA reads as TGCAGTGCCATGGACAGGGGGCGATCCGGGGAGCTGTTTTTT.

This clonotype was counted ten times or more. The V call is TRBV28, the J call TRBJ2-5; 7 bases are shared with TRBD1. The CDR3 is 17 amino acids. Trimming removed 5 bases from V and 5 bases from J; junction bases left unmatched: 17. Germline lookup yields CDR1 MDHEN and CDR2 SYDVKM. This chain's CDR3 is CASSTLGTVINWETQYF. The CDR3, as DNA: TGTGCCAGCAGTACCCTCGGGACAGTGATAAATTGGGAGACCCAGTACTTC.

This clonotype was recorded at least ten times. For the CDR3, the DNA is TGTGCTCTTTCAGGGGGGACTAGCGGGACCCTCGAGCAGTTCTTC. This gives the protein CALSGGTSGTLEQFF. J is TRBJ2-1 and V is TRBV12-3 or TRBV12-4; 13 nucleotides align to TRBD2. The CDR3 has 15 residues.

This clonotype was picked up many times. The chain recombines TRBV10-3 with TRBJ1-2, with D unresolved. This CDR3 region has 11 residues. The germline V gene encodes CDR1 ENHRY and CDR2 SYGVKD. V lost 2 bases to trimming and J lost 3 bases, with 1 base between them. Here the CDR3 reads CAISEDYGYTF. Here the CDR3 DNA reads TGTGCCATCAGTGAGGACTATGGCTACACCTTC.

This chain connects TRBV30 to TRBJ2-3; TRBD1 is a possible D gene (6 bases). The CDR3 runs 13 residues. Germline-derived CDR1 and CDR2 are GTSNPN and SVGIG (reference sequence). Between the trimmed V and J ends, which lost 3 bases and 0 bases, there was a span of 7 bases. CDR3 protein: CAWRGASTDTQYF. In nucleotides, the CDR3 is TGTGCCTGGAGGGGGGCTAGCACAGATACGCAGTATTTT.

The rearrangement links TRBV4-3 to TRBJ2-3; 13 nucleotides line up with TRBD2. The germline CDR1 and CDR2 sequences are LGHNA and YSLEER. The CDR3 consists of 18 residues. Germline trimming cut 1 base from V and 4 bases from J; bases unmatched to any gene: 8. The CDR3 reads CASSQGTSGSLGADTQYF. The CDR3 bases are TGCGCCAGCAGCCAAGGGACTAGCGGGAGTCTGGGCGCAGATACGCAGTATTTT.

This clonotype was counted many times. The chain couples TRBV5-1 to TRBJ2-7; D uncertain. Trimming pared 0 bases from V and 3 bases from J, leaving 10 bases between. CDR1 is SGHRS and CDR2 is YFSETQ in the germline V gene. CDR3 length: 14 residues. DNA for the CDR3: TGCGCCAGCAGCTTGGATTCTACTTACTACGAGCAGTACTTC. Protein: CASSLDSTYYEQYF. The full variable domain, with the rest looked up from reference TRBV5-1 and TRBJ2-7, is KAGVTQTPRYLIKTRGQQVTLSCSPISGHRSVSWYQQTPGQGLQFLFEYFSETQRNKGNFPGRFSGRQFSNSRSEMNVSTLELGDSALYLCASSLDSTYYEQYFGPGTRLTVT.

The chain employs TRBV30 and TRBJ2-1, with 10 bases that match TRBD1. The CDR3 covers 17 residues. Germline CDR1 reads GTSNPN; CDR2 reads SVGIG (reference sequence). Unmatched junction bases numbered 19, after V lost 6 bases and J lost 8 bases. The CDR3 coding sequence is TGTGCCTGTTCTTCCAATGTGTGGACAGGGGGTAAGGATGAGCAGTTCTTC. Its translation: CACSSNVWTGGKDEQFF.

This clonotype was observed a few times. The genes are TRBV7-9 and TRBJ2-2, with TRBD2 matching over 9 bases. CDR3 length: 15 amino acids. Trimming took 5 bases from V and 6 from J; bases not matched to a gene: 7. Germline V gene lookup returns CDR1 SEHNR and CDR2 FQNEAQ (reference sequence). CDR3: CASSRDSGSAGELFF. For the CDR3, the DNA is TGTGCCAGCAGCCGGGATAGCGGGAGTGCCGGGGAGCTGTTTTTT.

This clonotype was recorded a few times. V gene TRBV7-2 combines with J gene TRBJ1-6, with no clear D. Trimming removed 1 base at V and 8 bases at J, with 9 bases between. CDR3 length equals 14 residues. Germline assignment: CDR1 SGHTA and CDR2 FQGNSA. CDR3 sequence reads: CASSLGWGDSPLHF. The CDR3 nucleotides are TGTGCCAGCAGCTTAGGGTGGGGAGATTCACCCCTCCACTTT. Using reference TRBV7-2 and TRBJ1-6 for the parts outside the CDR3, the full variable domain is GAGVSQSPSNKVTEKGKDVELRCDPISGHTALYWYRQSLGQGLEFLIYFQGNSAPDKSGLPSDRFSAERTGGSVSTLTIQRTQQEDSAVYLCASSLGWGDSPLHFGNGTRLTVT.

The table lists this clonotype with a few counts. The chain combines TRBV6-1 with TRBJ2-1, with 7 bases matching TRBD2. Germline-derived CDR1 and CDR2 are MNHNS and SASEGT. V shed 4 bases, J shed 8 bases, and the junction held 20 bases outside the gene matches. The CDR3 totals 18 residues. The CDR3 protein is CASSAIRTGKLRGYEQFF. The CDR3 region has the DNA TGTGCCAGCAGTGCTATACGTACGGGTAAATTGCGGGGGTATGAGCAGTTCTTC.

This chain joins TRBV2 and TRBJ2-7; no clear D. The CDR3 length is 15 residues. Germline V gene lookup returns CDR1 SNHLY and CDR2 FYNNEI. V lost 2 bases to trimming and J lost 6 bases, with 17 bases between them. The CDR3 nucleotides are TGTGCCAGCAGTGAATGGTTGGACGCAGTTCGCGAGCAGTACTTC. Translation gives CASSEWLDAVREQYF.

This clonotype was seen many times. The rearrangement joins TRBV7-2 to TRBJ2-3, with D perhaps TRBD2 (5 bases). The CDR3 is 15 residues long. Germline CDR1 is SGHTA and CDR2 is FQGNSA. Trimming removed 6 bases at V and 2 bases at J, with 15 bases between. The CDR3 bases are TGTGCCAGCAGGCGAGGACGGGGTTCCACAGATACGCAGTATTTT. It yields the protein CASRRGRGSTDTQYF. The whole variable domain, remainder taken from reference TRBV7-2 and TRBJ2-3, is GAGVSQSPSNKVTEKGKDVELRCDPISGHTALYWYRQSLGQGLEFLIYFQGNSAPDKSGLPSDRFSAERTGGSVSTLTIQRTQQEDSAVYLCASRRGRGSTDTQYFGPGTRLTVL.

This clonotype was picked up a small number of times. The chain links TRBV7-9 to TRBJ2-7; 7 nucleotides match TRBD1. CDR3 length: 13 amino acids. Looked up from germline, CDR1 is SEHNR and CDR2 is FQNEAQ (reference sequence). The V segment lost 4 bases and the J segment 2 bases; nucleotides outside the gene matches: 2. This CDR3 reads CASSSQGTYEQYF. Here the CDR3 DNA reads TGTGCCAGCAGCTCACAGGGGACCTACGAGCAGTACTTC.

This clonotype was recorded a few times. The rearrangement joins TRBV3-1 to TRBJ2-7; the match to TRBD1 covers 8 bases. CDR1 and CDR2 from the germline V gene are LGHDT and YNNKEL (reference sequence). V trimming: 2 bases; J trimming: 1 base; junction bases outside the gene matches: 1. There are 14 residues in the CDR3. The CDR3 spells CASSQNRGSYEQYF. For the CDR3, the DNA is TGTGCCAGCAGCCAAAACAGGGGGTCCTACGAGCAGTACTTC.

This chain uses TRBV28 with TRBJ2-7, with TRBD2 identical over 9 bases. CDR1 and CDR2 (germline): MDHEN, SYDVKM. V shed 4 bases, J shed 6 bases, and the junction held 10 bases outside the gene matches. This CDR3 region has 15 residues. The CDR3 bases are TGTGCCAGCAGTTACCCCACCGGGACTAGCACCGAGCAGTACTTC. It specifies CASSYPTGTSTEQYF.

This sequence joins TRBV6-1 and TRBJ1-4; 8 nucleotides agree with TRBD1. The junction had 7 bases not matched to a gene; V was cut back by 6 bases and J by 7 bases. Germline lookup yields CDR1 MNHNS and CDR2 SASEGT. The CDR3 covers 14 residues. The CDR3 nucleotides read TGTGCCAGCAGGAGACAGGGGCGAAGTGAAAAACTGTTTTTT. Translated, it gives CASRRQGRSEKLFF.

There are a few counts of this clonotype. This sequence joins TRBV6-5 and TRBJ1-2; D is uncertain. The CDR3 totals 13 residues. Germline V gene data show CDR1 as MNHEY and CDR2 as SVGAGI. V lost 2 bases and J lost 7, with 11 bases in between. The CDR3 sequence is CASSYRAGLGYTF. The CDR3, as DNA: TGTGCCAGCAGTTACCGGGCGGGTCTTGGCTACACCTTC.

This clonotype was found a few times. The V gene is TRBV3-1, the J gene TRBJ2-1; D is uncertain. V dropped 4 bases and J dropped 7 bases, with 14 bases sitting between them. The CDR3 is 14 residues long. Germline V gene data show CDR1 as LGHDT and CDR2 as YNNKEL (reference sequence). The DNA of the CDR3 is TGTGCCAGCAGCCCTCCAAGGTTAGAGAATGAGCAGTTCTTC. Translated, it gives CASSPPRLENEQFF.

The rearrangement joins TRBV3-1 to TRBJ2-1, with unresolved D. CDR3 size: 12 residues. Looked up from germline, CDR1 is LGHDT and CDR2 is YNNKEL (reference sequence). The V and J ends lost 7 bases and 5 bases respectively, with 9 bases between them. CDR3 nucleotides: TGTGCCAGCAACGGGCGAAACAATGAGCAGTTCTTC. The encoded protein is CASNGRNNEQFF.

This clonotype was observed many times. CDR3 loop: CASSEDILAGGRPEYF. The CDR3 DNA sequence: TGTGCCAGCAGTGAAGACATACTAGCGGGGGGACGACCTGAGTACTTC. The chain couples TRBV2 to TRBJ2-7, with 12 bases that match TRBD2. This CDR3 is built from 16 residues. J was trimmed by 11 bases and V by 1 base; bases with no gene match: 12. CDR1 is SNHLY, CDR2 FYNNEI, per germline.

This clonotype appeared many times. CDR3 sequence: CASSKKGGSDEQYF. CDR3 DNA: TGTGCCAGCTCTAAAAAGGGGGGGAGCGACGAGCAGTACTTC. The chain employs TRBV6-2 or TRBV6-3 and TRBJ2-7; D might be TRBD2 (7 bases). CDR3 length: 14 residues. Germline V gene lookup returns CDR1 MNHEY and CDR2 SVGEGT. Trimming shortened V by 8 bases and J by 5 bases, and 19 bases separated the two germline ends.

This clonotype was picked up a small number of times. This rearrangement joins TRBV5-1 to TRBJ2-7; D perhaps matches TRBD2 (6 bases). Per the germline V gene, CDR1 is SGHRS and CDR2 is YFSETQ. This CDR3 region has 14 residues. V was trimmed by 4 bases and J by 2 bases, leaving 13 bases between them. The DNA for the CDR3 is TGCGCCAGCAGCGCAACTAGCCAAACCTACGAGCAGTACTTC. Translating it yields CASSATSQTYEQYF.

This clonotype was seen at least ten times. V gene TRBV12-3 or TRBV12-4 combines with J gene TRBJ2-7; TRBD1 might be the D (6 bases). CDR3 length: 12 amino acids. V was shortened by 6 bases and J by 4 bases, with 10 bases between the two germline ends. DNA for the CDR3: TGTGCCAGCAGCAAAACAGGGTACGAGCAGTACTTC. This sequence encodes CASSKTGYEQYF.

This clonotype was picked up a small number of times. The J gene is TRBJ1-1, the V gene TRBV3-1, with D possibly being TRBD1 (5 bases). The CDR3 has 14 residues. Trimming left V 1 base short and J 5 bases short, with 11 bases between. In germline, CDR1 is LGHDT, CDR2 YNNKEL (reference sequence). CDR3 amino acids: CASSQVQGRTEAFF. The CDR3 nucleotides are TGTGCCAGCAGCCAAGTCCAGGGAAGGACTGAAGCTTTCTTT.

The V and J genes are TRBV3-1 and TRBJ1-5; D is ambiguous. The V end lost 0 bases, the J end lost 7 bases, and 7 bases lay between the germline ends. The CDR3 length is 13 residues. The germline gives CDR1 LGHDT, CDR2 YNNKEL (reference sequence). The CDR3, as DNA: TGTGCCAGCAGCCAAGACGGAGTCCAGCCCCAGCATTTT. Translated: CASSQDGVQPQHF.

This clonotype appeared many times. V gene TRBV7-2 combines with J gene TRBJ2-1, with 15 positions matching TRBD2. V was clipped by 5 bases and J by 8 bases; unmatched bases: 7. Germline V CDR1 and CDR2: SGHTA, FQGNSA. This CDR3 is built from 16 residues. CDR3 nucleotide sequence: TGTGCCAGCAGCCACGGGACTAGCGGGAGGACGTATGAGCAGTTCTTC. Its translation: CASSHGTSGRTYEQFF.

The V gene is TRBV12-3 or TRBV12-4, the J gene TRBJ2-5; D is undetermined. V was shortened by 3 bases and J by 5 bases, with 7 bases between the two germline ends. The CDR3 has 12 residues. Here the CDR3 reads CASSFTAETQYF. Here the CDR3 DNA reads TGTGCCAGCAGTTTTACCGCGGAGACCCAGTACTTC.

A few counts support this clonotype. The CDR3 ends on some other residue instead of the conserved phenylalanine or tryptophan, so this is likely a read error. V usage is TRBV15 and J usage is TRBJ2-3; D is uncertain. CDR3 length: 13 amino acids. Trimming took 1 base from V and 4 from J, leaving 6 bases between them. Germline CDR1 and CDR2: LNHNV and YYDKDF (reference sequence). The CDR3 here is CATSRGPPDTQYL. Written as DNA, the CDR3 is TGTGCCACCAGCAGAGGACCCCCAGATACGCAGTATTTG.

This clonotype came up a few times. The gene calls are TRBV6-5 and TRBJ1-2; D is unclear. The CDR3 contains 12 residues. V was clipped by 6 bases and J by 4 bases, with 9 bases between them. Germline V gene sequence: CDR1 MNHEY, CDR2 SVGAGI. The chain's CDR3 is CASRGGSYGYTF. For the CDR3, the DNA is TGTGCCAGCAGAGGCGGGAGCTATGGCTACACCTTC.